Listed below are T cell receptor beta chains from one sample, sequenced in a study of tumor-infiltrating lymphocytes in primary liver carcinoma. TCRdb redid the calling of the multiplex PCR reads with MiXCR, one entry per CDR3 protein. This table holds fewer than 110,000 distinct CDR3 sequences, under 70% found once. Sequenced sample: liver tumor tissue from sampling region 2. The origin of the receptors is a woman aged 55-70 years with primary liver carcinoma and hepatitis B virus infection. CDR3s include the opening cysteine and the closing phenylalanine or tryptophan. Fields, in order: V gene, clone size, CDR3 length, J gene, D gene, CDR3 protein, CDR3 DNA. D genes are given only for firm matches. Not every row has a clone size; where given, it reads once, few, many or a size class.

TRBV5-4	NA	15	TRBJ2-1	NA	CASNLEGAKWNEQFF	TGTGCCAGTAACTTGGAGGGGGCTAAGTGGAATGAGCAGTTCTTC
TRBV4-2	many	16	TRBJ2-3	NA	CASSTRGHMGTDTQYF	TGTGCCAGCAGCACCAGAGGGCATATGGGGACAGATACGCAGTATTTT
TRBV6-6	NA	14	TRBJ1-6	TRBD1	CARSKGDRNSPLHF	TGTGCCCGCAGTAAAGGGGACAGGAACTCACCCCTCCACTTT
TRBV29-1	once	11	TRBJ1-2	TRBD1	CNIERDRGYIF	TGCAACATCGAAAGGGACAGGGGCTACATCTTC
TRBV4-1	NA	19	TRBJ2-5	NA	CASSQGLGETSGSRKTQYF	TGCGCCAGCAGCCAAGGGCTCGGGGAGACTAGTGGGAGTAGAAAGACCCAGTACTTC
TRBV6-1	NA	14	TRBJ2-7	NA	CASRWEDSPYGQYF	TGTGCCAGCAGATGGGAGGATAGCCCCTACGGGCAGTACTTC
TRBV10-3	NA	13	TRBJ2-7	NA	CATTQLQGGEQYF	TGTGCCACCACCCAATTACAGGGTGGGGAGCAATACTTC
TRBV10-2	NA	14	TRBJ1-1	NA	CASRERQTNTEAFF	TGCGCCAGCAGAGAGCGTCAGACGAACACTGAAGCTTTCTTT
TRBV2	NA	15	TRBJ2-2	TRBD1	CASSGLGQGTGELFF	TGTGCCAGCAGTGGATTGGGACAGGGCACCGGGGAGCTGTTTTTT
TRBV11-2	NA	15	TRBJ2-7	TRBD2	CASSLVSSGSGEQYF	TGTGCCAGCAGCTTAGTGTCAAGCGGGAGCGGCGAGCAGTACTTC
TRBV7-9	few	15	TRBJ2-2	TRBD2	CASSLASGLAGELFF	TGTGCCAGCAGCTTAGCTTCCGGACTAGCCGGGGAGCTGTTTTTT
TRBV28	few	17	TRBJ1-1	NA	CASSPIVGVTMNTEAFF	TGTGCCAGCAGTCCGATTGTGGGTGTAACTATGAACACTGAAGCTTTCTTT
TRBV29-1	many	12	TRBJ2-5	NA	CSVEGRKETQYF	TGCAGCGTTGAGGGCAGGAAAGAGACCCAGTACTTC
TRBV4-1	NA	16	TRBJ1-4	NA	CASSQDPYRTNEKLFF	TGCGCCAGCAGCCAAGATCCCTACAGGACTAATGAAAAACTGTTTTTT
TRBV5-4	NA	15	TRBJ2-5	TRBD1	CASSLARDRQEVQYF	TGTGCCAGCAGCTTGGCCAGGGACAGGCAAGAGGTCCAGTACTTC
TRBV28	NA	16	TRBJ2-6	TRBD2	CASSKREGTGANVLTF	TGTGCCAGCAGTAAAAGGGAGGGCACTGGGGCCAACGTCCTGACTTTC
TRBV11-2	many	19	TRBJ2-1	TRBD2	CASSSGGTSFLSSYNEQFF	TGTGCCAGCAGCTCTGGCGGGACTAGCTTTTTGAGCTCCTACAATGAGCAGTTCTTC
TRBV11-2	once	16	TRBJ2-5	NA	CACGYSRGSVRETQYF	TGTGCCTGCGGCTACTCCCGTGGTAGCGTGAGAGAGACCCAGTACTTC
TRBV6-1	NA	15	TRBJ1-1	NA	CASSTRRAGGSEAFF	TGTGCCAGCAGTACTCGTAGGGCCGGGGGTAGTGAAGCTTTCTTT
TRBV4-2	NA	17	TRBJ2-1	TRBD2	CANSQEARREGADEQFF	TGTGCCAACAGCCAAGAAGCAAGGCGGGAGGGGGCCGATGAGCAGTTCTTC
TRBV4-2	many	15	TRBJ2-7	TRBD2	CASSQPSGVSYEQYF	TGTGCCAGCAGCCAACCTAGCGGGGTCTCCTACGAGCAGTACTTC
TRBV11-3	NA	14	TRBJ2-3	TRBD2	CASSFTTSTDMQYF	TGTGCCAGTAGCTTCACGACTAGCACAGATATGCAGTATTTT
TRBV12-3/TRBV12-4	NA	12	TRBJ1-5	NA	CISSLLRQPQHF	TGTATCAGCAGTTTATTGCGTCAGCCCCAGCATTTT
TRBV9	NA	14	TRBJ1-2	NA	CASSVAPGGYGYTF	TGTGCCAGCAGCGTAGCACCGGGGGGTTATGGCTACACCTTC
TRBV5-5	NA	15	TRBJ2-5	NA	CVSSLGASGRETQYF	TGTGTCAGCAGCTTGGGGGCTTCGGGGCGAGAGACCCAGTACTTC
TRBV11-1	NA	13	TRBJ2-1	NA	CASSYGTDDDQFF	TGTGCCAGCAGCTACGGCACGGATGATGATCAGTTCTTC
TRBV12-3/TRBV12-4	NA	14	TRBJ1-6	NA	CASNLEGGISPLHF	TGTGCCAGCAACTTGGAAGGAGGAATATCACCCCTCCACTTT
TRBV11-2	NA	14	TRBJ2-1	NA	CAGSPDSRYKEEFF	TGTGCCGGCAGTCCGGACTCGAGGTATAAGGAGGAGTTCTTC
TRBV11-2	NA	17	TRBJ1-2	NA	CASGLYPIRALCYGYTF	TGTGCCAGCGGCTTATATCCGATCAGGGCGCTGTGCTATGGCTACACCTTC
TRBV30	many	14	TRBJ1-1	TRBD1	CAWGRQGMGTEAFF	TGTGCCTGGGGTCGACAGGGTATGGGGACTGAAGCTTTCTTT
TRBV11-2	NA	14	TRBJ2-1	NA	CASSHDSRYREQLF	TGTGCCAGCAGTCATGACTCGAGGTATAGGGAGCAGTTATTC
TRBV6-1	NA	11	TRBJ2-7	NA	CVSAGNYEQYF	TGTGTCAGCGCCGGGAACTACGAGCAGTATTTC
TRBV13	many	12	TRBJ2-7	NA	CASSPHGGEQYF	TGTGCCAGCAGCCCTCATGGGGGCGAGCAGTACTTC
TRBV11-3	NA	14	TRBJ2-7	TRBD2	CASNLCWREHEQYF	TGTGCCAGCAACTTATGCTGGCGGGAGCACGAGCAGTACTTC
TRBV11-2	NA	15	TRBJ2-5	NA	CASSSVVGRGETQYF	TGTGCCAGTAGCTCAGTGGTGGGAAGAGGAGAGACTCAGTACTTC
TRBV7-9	once	12	TRBJ1-2	NA	CANSLAQYGYTF	TGTGCCAACAGCTTAGCACAGTATGGCTACACCTTC
TRBV6-5	NA	15	TRBJ2-7	NA	CASIGGTGNPYEQYF	TGTGCCAGCATCGGCGGGACCGGGAACCCCTACGAGCAGTACTTC
TRBV7-3	NA	13	TRBJ1-1	NA	CASSLTLNTEAFF	TGTGCCAGCAGCTTAACCCTGAACACTGAAGCCTTCTTT
TRBV11-3	NA	14	TRBJ2-3	NA	CASSHRTGTDMHYF	TGTGCCAGCAGCCATCGCACAGGCACAGATATGCACTATTTT
TRBV11-2	NA	12	TRBJ1-1	NA	CASGSKQAEAFF	TGTGCCAGCGGCTCTAAACAGGCCGAAGCTTTCTTC
TRBV7-8	NA	16	TRBJ2-4	TRBD1	CASSQIPGQGQNIHYF	TGTGCCAGCAGCCAAATTCCGGGACAGGGTCAAAACATTCATTACTTC
TRBV6-6	NA	14	TRBJ1-4	NA	CDGSYGAASEKLFF	TGTGACGGCAGTTACGGGGCGGCGAGTGAAAAACTGTTTTTT
TRBV6-1	NA	12	TRBJ2-7	NA	CATGQHFYEQYF	TGTGCCACCGGACAGCACTTCTACGAGCAGTACTTC
TRBV7-9	once	16	TRBJ2-7	NA	CASSLAQEQWSYEQYF	TGTGCCAGCAGCTTAGCCCAGGAACAGTGGTCCTACGAGCAGTACTTC
TRBV29-1	many	13	TRBJ2-7	NA	CSVGPRGAYEQYF	TGCAGCGTTGGACCCAGGGGCGCCTACGAGCAGTACTTC
TRBV10-2	once	15	TRBJ2-6	NA	CASMQSQTGANVMTF	TGCGCCAGCATGCAGAGCCAGACTGGGGCCAACGTCATGACTTTC
TRBV12-3/TRBV12-4	NA	16	TRBJ2-1	TRBD2	CAMGWLSSGAYNEQFF	TGTGCCATGGGATGGCTATCTAGCGGGGCCTACAATGAGCAGTTCTTC
TRBV29-1	NA	13	TRBJ2-2	NA	CSITGDSGGEVFF	TGCAGCATCACGGGGGACTCGGGCGGGGAGGTGTTCTTT
TRBV7-3	NA	15	TRBJ1-5	NA	CASRLTGQPGQPQHF	TGTGCCAGCAGGTTAACGGGCCAGCCGGGTCAGCCCCAGCATTTT
TRBV4-2	NA	16	TRBJ2-7	NA	CVSSHPGTSSSYEQYF	TGTGTCAGCAGCCATCCCGGGACATCTAGCTCCTACGAACAGTACTTC
TRBV28	once	15	TRBJ2-7	NA	CASSLRLVPPYEQYF	TGTGCCAGCAGTTTACGACTAGTTCCCCCTTACGAGCAGTACTTC